This passage covers 9 T cell receptor beta chains from one sample sequenced in a study of Ad26.COV2.S vaccination and SARS-CoV-2 variants. Treatment in this sample: around 19 received Ad26.COV2.S at low or high dose, single or two shots; five or six received placebo; per-sample allocation not given. Sampling happened 63 days after the first vaccine or placebo injection. Generated by immunoSEQ multiplex PCR, the TCRdb table keeps only in-frame clones and is missing some. The table lists about 390,000 clones, 88% of them singletons, with 3.5% in the top ten. The source was peripheral blood, collected in a trial of Ad26.COV2.S vaccine versus placebo. All receptors come from a person between 18 and 60 years old who received the Ad26.COV2.S COVID-19 vaccine or a placebo.

The V call is TRBV18, the J call TRBJ2-6, with 13 bases that match TRBD2. Germline CDR1 is KGHSH and CDR2 is LQKENI. V dropped 6 bases and J dropped 0; count of bases not matched to a gene: 8. CDR3 length: 19 residues. CDR3 bases: TGTGCCAGCTCCCCTGGGACTAGCGGGGATAACTCTGGGGCCAACGTCCTGACTTTC. Translation gives CASSPGTSGDNSGANVLTF.

The V gene is TRBV3-1 (or the pseudogene TRBV3-2), the J gene TRBJ1-5; D unclear. The CDR3 loop spans 15 amino acids. The germline CDR1 and CDR2 sequences are LGHDT and YNNKEL (reference sequence). The V and J ends lost 0 bases and 2 bases respectively, with 8 bases between them. The CDR3 here is CASSQDLGRNQPQHF. The DNA for the CDR3 is TGTGCCAGCAGCCAAGATTTAGGGCGCAATCAGCCCCAGCATTTT.

The chain recombines TRBV7-9 with TRBJ2-5, with D hard to call. The V and J ends lost 3 bases and 7 bases respectively, with 12 bases between them. The CDR3 consists of 13 residues. Germline lookup yields CDR1 SEHNR and CDR2 FQNEAQ (reference sequence). CDR3 sequence: CASSFGVWGTQYF. The CDR3 DNA follows: TGTGCCAGCAGCTTTGGGGTTTGGGGGACCCAGTACTTC.

This sequence joins TRBV11-2 and TRBJ2-7, with D possibly being TRBD1 (6 bases). V lost 1 base to trimming and J lost 3 bases, with 19 bases between them. Germline CDR1 is SGHAT and CDR2 is FQNNGV. The CDR3 consists of 17 residues. For the CDR3, the DNA is TGTGCCAGCAGCTTAGGGGGATTTACAGGGTACGGCTACGAGCAGTACTTC. As protein: CASSLGGFTGYGYEQYF.

This chain joins TRBV7-2 and TRBJ1-5; no clear D. Trimming removed 3 bases from V and 3 bases from J, with 9 bases in between. This CDR3 contains 14 residues. Germline CDR1 is SGHTA and CDR2 is FQGNSA. The CDR3 sequence: CASSFDGFNQPQHF. The CDR3 DNA is TGTGCCAGCAGCTTCGACGGATTCAATCAGCCCCAGCATTTT.

This rearrangement joins TRBV25-1 to TRBJ1-2, with D perhaps matching TRBD1 (6 bases). V was clipped by 1 base and J by 7 bases, with 13 bases between them. The CDR3 extends over 14 amino acids. Germline V gives CDR1 MGHDK, CDR2 SYGVNS. The CDR3 sequence: CASSEFGRGGGYTF. DNA for the CDR3: TGTGCCAGCAGTGAATTTGGCAGGGGTGGTGGCTACACCTTC.

The chain combines TRBV11-1 with TRBJ1-6; D gene unclear. Germline-derived CDR1 and CDR2 are SGHAT and FQDESV (reference sequence). The CDR3 runs to 12 residues. V lost 2 bases and J 11 bases, leaving 7 bases between the germline ends. CDR3 sequence: CASSLTGTPLHF. The CDR3 nucleotides are TGTGCCAGCAGCTTAACGGGAACACCCCTCCACTTT.

This sequence joins TRBV3-1 (or the pseudogene TRBV3-2) and TRBJ1-2; D perhaps matches TRBD1 (5 bases). The germline V gene encodes CDR1 LGHDT and CDR2 YNNKEL (reference sequence). The CDR3 is made up of 15 amino acids. With 5 bases removed from V and 4 bases from J, the gap between germline ends came to 17 bases. CDR3 in DNA: TGTGCCAGCAGCGCGTCCGCCGGGGGGTTCTATGGCTACACCTTC. This gives the protein CASSASAGGFYGYTF.

Points on this clone: The same CDR3 is also encoded by other DNA sequences in this sample. For the CDR3, the DNA is TGCGCCAGCAGCTTGGAGGGGGATACGCAGTATTTT. Protein: CASSLEGDTQYF. The V call is TRBV5-1, the J call TRBJ2-3; possible D gene TRBD1, 5 bases. Germline lookup yields CDR1 SGHRS and CDR2 YFSETQ. Trimming took off 0 bases at V and 6 bases at J, with 5 bases between the two ends. The CDR3 runs 12 residues.